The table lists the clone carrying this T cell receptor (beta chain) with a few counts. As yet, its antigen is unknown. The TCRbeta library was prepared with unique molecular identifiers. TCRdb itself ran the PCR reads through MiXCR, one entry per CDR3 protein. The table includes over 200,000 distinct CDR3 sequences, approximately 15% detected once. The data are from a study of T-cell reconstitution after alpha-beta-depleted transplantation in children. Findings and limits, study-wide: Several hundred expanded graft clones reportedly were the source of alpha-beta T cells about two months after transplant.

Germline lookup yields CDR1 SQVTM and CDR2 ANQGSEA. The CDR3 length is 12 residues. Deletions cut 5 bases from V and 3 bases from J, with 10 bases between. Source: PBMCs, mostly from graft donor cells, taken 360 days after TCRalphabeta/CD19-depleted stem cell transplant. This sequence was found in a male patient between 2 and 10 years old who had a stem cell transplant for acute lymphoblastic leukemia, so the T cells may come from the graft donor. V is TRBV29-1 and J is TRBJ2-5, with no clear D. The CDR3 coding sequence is TGCAGCGTTCACGGGCCAGAAGAGACCCAGTACTTC. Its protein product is CSVHGPEETQYF.